The 19 T cell receptor beta chains reported below all come from one sample, sequenced in a study of patients and donors after allogeneic stem cell transplantation. TCRdb independently ran MiXCR on the RT-PCR reads; one entry per CDR3 protein. The sample contains approximately 170,000 distinct CDR3 sequences, 24% of which appear only once. Source material: blood, either unsorted or a sorted T cell fraction (not recorded which). These receptors came from a human donor who was either an allogeneic HSCT recipient or a stem cell or donor lymphocyte infusion donor (not recorded which). It is not recorded whose cells these are; they may come from a transplant donor.

This clonotype was seen ten or more times. This rearrangement joins TRBV4-3 to TRBJ2-3; D ambiguous. Germline V gene lookup returns CDR1 LGHNA and CDR2 YSLEER. CDR3 length: 14 amino acids. V was pared by 0 bases and J by 6 bases, with 10 bases between. The CDR3 coding sequence is TGCGCCAGCAGCCAAGATCGAATTCGGGATACGCAGTATTTT. This gives the protein CASSQDRIRDTQYF.

V is TRBV5-1 and J is TRBJ2-7, with a weak D call TRBD1 (6 bases). Germline V gene sequence: CDR1 SGHRS, CDR2 YFSETQ. The CDR3 spans 13 residues. V was trimmed by 2 bases and J by 6 bases, leaving 12 bases between them. CDR3 in DNA: TGCGCCAGCAGCTTTCAACAGGGACGCGAGCAGTACTTC. Its protein is CASSFQQGREQYF.

This clonotype was observed a few times. This rearrangement joins TRBV29-1 to TRBJ2-5, with D possibly being TRBD2 (5 bases). The CDR3 contains 12 residues. The V gene lost 1 base and the J gene lost 3 bases, with 6 bases spanning the gap. Germline values: CDR1 SQVTM, CDR2 ANQGSEA. CDR3 loop: CSVEGGEETQYF. The DNA of the CDR3 is TGCAGCGTTGAAGGGGGAGAAGAGACCCAGTACTTC. The complete variable domain, with remaining parts taken from reference TRBV29-1 and TRBJ2-5, reads SAVISQKPSRDICQRGTSLTIQCQVDSQVTMMFWYRQQPGQSLTLIATANQGSEATYESGFVIDKFPISRPNLTFSTLTVSNMSPEDSSIYLCSVEGGEETQYFGPGTRLLVL.

The J gene is TRBJ1-2, the V gene TRBV10-3; no clear D gene. The CDR3 covers 14 residues. Germline V CDR1 and CDR2: ENHRY, SYGVKD. Between the trimmed V and J ends, which lost 4 bases and 4 bases, there was a span of 13 bases. CDR3 nucleotide sequence: TGTGCCATCAGTGGGACCAAACTGATCTATGGCTACACCTTC. Translation: CAISGTKLIYGYTF.

This clonotype was counted only a few times. The rearrangement uses TRBV12-3 or TRBV12-4 and TRBJ1-1; no clear D gene. The CDR3 is 13 amino acids. The V gene lost 6 bases and the J gene lost 0 bases, with 8 bases spanning the gap. The CDR3 reads CASSLNLNTEAFF. In DNA form, the CDR3 reads TGTGCCAGCAGCCTAAACTTGAACACTGAAGCTTTCTTT.

This clonotype was seen a handful of times. This chain links TRBV20-1 with TRBJ1-5, with 7 bases identical to TRBD1. Germline CDR1 is DFQATT and CDR2 is SNEGSKA (reference sequence). This CDR3 is 16 amino acids long. Losses at the gene ends were 2 bases for V and 6 bases for J; bases not matched to a gene: 13. CDR3 nucleotides: TGCAGTGCTAGACCGAATCAGGGGGAGTGGGGTCAGCCCCAGCATTTT. It encodes CSARPNQGEWGQPQHF.

V usage is TRBV5-5 and J usage is TRBJ1-2, with a tentative D call TRBD1 (6 bases). Germline V CDR1 and CDR2: SGHKS, YYEKEE (reference sequence). Trimming took 5 bases from V and 7 from J, leaving 12 bases between them. The CDR3 covers 12 residues. The CDR3 reads CASRVQGRGYTF. Written as DNA, the CDR3 is TGTGCCAGCAGAGTACAGGGTCGTGGCTACACCTTC. Based on the CDR3 plus reference TRBV5-5 and TRBJ1-2, the full variable domain is DAGVTQSPTHLIKTRGQQVTLRCSPISGHKSVSWYQQVLGQGPQFIFQYYEKEERGRGNFPDRFSARQFPNYSSELNVNALLLGDSALYLCASRVQGRGYTFGSGTRLTVV.

The chain uses TRBV4-1 and TRBJ1-6; D is undetermined. Germline V gives CDR1 MGHRA, CDR2 YSYEKL. This CDR3 spans 12 amino acids. Trimming removed 2 bases at V and 10 bases at J, with 6 bases between. The CDR3, as DNA: TGCGCCAGCAGCCAACTACGGTCACCCCTCCACTTT. Translated: CASSQLRSPLHF.

The V call is TRBV19, the J call TRBJ2-1, with 10 bases lining up with TRBD2. This CDR3 is 15 amino acids long. J gave up 8 bases and V 1 base, and 5 bases lay outside the gene matches. Germline V lookup: CDR1 LNHDA, CDR2 SQIVND (reference sequence). The CDR3 loop is CASSIVSGRAYEQFF. For the CDR3, the DNA is TGTGCCAGTAGTATAGTAAGCGGGAGGGCGTATGAGCAGTTCTTC.

This clonotype was counted a few times. J is TRBJ2-7 and V is TRBV7-6, with D unresolved. CDR1 is SGHVS and CDR2 is FNYEAQ in the germline V gene. The length of the CDR3 is 14 residues. V lost 1 base and J lost 4, with 11 bases in between. Here the CDR3 DNA reads TGTGCCAGCAGCTTAGGAGCAGGAATTTACGAGCAGTACTTC. The encoded protein is CASSLGAGIYEQYF. Complete variable domain (other parts from reference TRBV7-6 and TRBJ2-7): GAGVSQSPRYKVTKRGQDVALRCDPISGHVSLYWYRQALGQGPEFLTYFNYEAQQDKSGLPNDRFSAERPEGSISTLTIQRTEQRDSAMYRCASSLGAGIYEQYFGPGTRLTVT.

This clonotype has a handful of counts. The chain combines TRBV30 with TRBJ2-7; maybe TRBD2 (6 bases). Trimming took off 2 bases at V and 3 bases at J, with 11 bases between the two ends. In germline, CDR1 is GTSNPN, CDR2 SVGIG (reference sequence). This CDR3 region has 13 residues. The CDR3 protein is CAWSHRGSYEQYF. The CDR3 nucleotides are TGTGCCTGGAGTCACCGGGGGAGCTACGAGCAGTACTTC.

This clonotype came up many times. The V and J genes are TRBV20-1 and TRBJ1-2; 7 nucleotides match TRBD1. The germline V gene has CDR1 DFQATT and CDR2 SNEGSKA (reference sequence). This CDR3 has 14 amino acids. V lost 4 bases to trimming and J lost 4 bases; unmatched junction nucleotides: 9. This chain's CDR3 is CSANLGQVTYGYTF. CDR3 sequence (DNA): TGCAGTGCTAACCTCGGACAGGTGACCTATGGCTACACCTTC.

V gene TRBV28 combines with J gene TRBJ1-5; D is ambiguous. The V end was cut by 6 bases, the J end by 9 bases, with 12 bases between. Germline values: CDR1 MDHEN, CDR2 SYDVKM. This CDR3 contains 12 residues. In DNA, the CDR3 is TGTGCCAGCAGGGTTCCTGCTGGGCCCCAGCATTTT. Translated, it gives CASRVPAGPQHF.

V is TRBV5-6 and J is TRBJ2-5; possible D gene TRBD2, 6 bases. The V gene's germline CDR1 is SGHDT and CDR2 YYEEEE. The CDR3 has 14 amino acids. Trimming cost V 0 bases and J 4 bases, with 10 bases left between them. The CDR3 DNA is TGTGCCAGCAGCTTGGGACTAGAAATAGAGACCCAGTACTTC. Protein sequence: CASSLGLEIETQYF.

The chain recombines TRBV5-1 with TRBJ1-2, with 11 bases matching TRBD1. Unmatched junction bases numbered 6, after V lost 3 bases and J lost 5 bases. The germline V gene has CDR1 SGHRS and CDR2 YFSETQ. The CDR3 totals 15 residues. In DNA form, the CDR3 reads TGCGCCAGCAGCTCCGGACAGGGGGCTTGGTATGGCTACACCTTC. Its translation is CASSSGQGAWYGYTF.

V and J are TRBV6-5 and TRBJ2-3; D may be TRBD1 (6 bases). Germline V gene data show CDR1 as MNHEY and CDR2 as SVGAGI. Trimming stripped 6 bases from V and 0 bases from J, with 13 bases between. CDR3 length equals 15 residues. CDR3 DNA sequence: TGTGCCAGCAGCTTACAGGGAACTAGCACAGATACGCAGTATTTT. Residues: CASSLQGTSTDTQYF.

This clonotype was detected a few times. The chain is built from TRBV4-1 and TRBJ2-1; D tentatively reads TRBD1 or TRBD2 (6 bases each). The CDR3 is made up of 15 amino acids. V gave up 4 bases and J gave up 4 bases, with 14 bases separating them. Germline V lookup: CDR1 MGHRA, CDR2 YSYEKL. CDR3 residues: CASSLKGGPYNEQFF. DNA of the CDR3: TGCGCCAGCAGCCTAAAGGGGGGTCCTTACAATGAGCAGTTCTTC.

This clonotype was seen ten or more times. The genes are TRBV29-1 and TRBJ1-1; D call uncertain. CDR1 is SQVTM, CDR2 ANQGSEA, per germline. V was shortened by 4 bases and J by 0 bases, with 6 bases between the two germline ends. CDR3 size: 12 residues. This CDR3 is CSVASMNTEAFF. CDR3 nucleotide sequence: TGCAGCGTTGCGTCTATGAACACTGAAGCTTTCTTT.

CDR3 sequence (DNA): TGCAGCGTTGAACTTATTCAGGGGATCGGCACTGAAGCTTTCTTT. Translated, it gives CSVELIQGIGTEAFF. The chain couples TRBV29-1 to TRBJ1-1, with D perhaps TRBD1 (6 bases). This CDR3 comprises 15 residues. V was pared by 2 bases and J by 4 bases, with 17 bases between. Germline loops: CDR1 SQVTM, CDR2 ANQGSEA.